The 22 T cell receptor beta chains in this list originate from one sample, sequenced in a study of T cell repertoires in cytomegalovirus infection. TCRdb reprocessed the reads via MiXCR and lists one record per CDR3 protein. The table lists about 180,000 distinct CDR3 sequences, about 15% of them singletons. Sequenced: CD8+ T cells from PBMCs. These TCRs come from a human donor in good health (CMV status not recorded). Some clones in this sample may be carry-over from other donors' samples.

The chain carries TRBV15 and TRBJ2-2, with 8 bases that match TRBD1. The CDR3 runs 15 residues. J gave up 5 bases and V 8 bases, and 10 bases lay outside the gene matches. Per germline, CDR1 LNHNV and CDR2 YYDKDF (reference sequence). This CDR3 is CATGRGHRGTGELFF. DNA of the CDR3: TGTGCCACCGGGAGAGGGCACAGGGGGACCGGGGAGCTGTTTTTT.

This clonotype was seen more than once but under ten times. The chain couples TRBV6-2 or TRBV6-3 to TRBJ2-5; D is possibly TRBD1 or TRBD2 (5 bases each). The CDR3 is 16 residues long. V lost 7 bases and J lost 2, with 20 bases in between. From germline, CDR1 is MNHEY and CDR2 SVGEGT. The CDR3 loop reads CASTPYAGTTQETQYF. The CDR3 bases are TGTGCCAGCACCCCCTATGCCGGGACCACACAAGAGACCCAGTACTTC.

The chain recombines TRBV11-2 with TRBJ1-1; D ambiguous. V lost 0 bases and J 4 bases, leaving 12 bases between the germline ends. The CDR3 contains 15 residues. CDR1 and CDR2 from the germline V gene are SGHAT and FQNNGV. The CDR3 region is CASSLDHGVATEAFF. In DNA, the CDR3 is TGTGCCAGCAGCTTAGATCACGGGGTAGCCACTGAAGCTTTCTTT.

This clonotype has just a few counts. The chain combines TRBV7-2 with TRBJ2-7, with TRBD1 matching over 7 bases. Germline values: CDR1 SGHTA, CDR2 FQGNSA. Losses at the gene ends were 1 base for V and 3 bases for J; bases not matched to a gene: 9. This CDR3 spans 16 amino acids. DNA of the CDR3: TGTGCCAGCAGCTTAGTAGCCGGGACAGCGGTCTACGAGCAGTACTTC. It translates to CASSLVAGTAVYEQYF.

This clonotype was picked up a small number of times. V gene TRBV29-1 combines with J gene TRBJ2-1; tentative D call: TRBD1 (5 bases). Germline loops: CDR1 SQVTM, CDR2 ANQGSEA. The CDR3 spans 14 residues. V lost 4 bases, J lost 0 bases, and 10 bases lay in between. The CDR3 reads CSVGGRSSYNEQFF. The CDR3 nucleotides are TGCAGCGTTGGGGGCAGAAGCTCCTACAATGAGCAGTTCTTC.

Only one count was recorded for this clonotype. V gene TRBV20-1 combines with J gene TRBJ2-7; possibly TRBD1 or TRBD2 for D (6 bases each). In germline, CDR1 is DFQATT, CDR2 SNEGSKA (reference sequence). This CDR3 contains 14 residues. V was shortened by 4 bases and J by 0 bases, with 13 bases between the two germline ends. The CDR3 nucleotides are TGCAGTGCTATAGACGGGGGCATCTCCTACGAGCAGTACTTC. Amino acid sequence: CSAIDGGISYEQYF.

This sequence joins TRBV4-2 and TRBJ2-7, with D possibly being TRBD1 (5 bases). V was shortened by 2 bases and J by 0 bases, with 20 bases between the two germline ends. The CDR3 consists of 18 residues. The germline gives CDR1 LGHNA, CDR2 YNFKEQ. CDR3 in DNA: TGTGCCAGCAGCCAATTCACAGACAGTAGACAACTCTCCTACGAGCAGTACTTC. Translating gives CASSQFTDSRQLSYEQYF.

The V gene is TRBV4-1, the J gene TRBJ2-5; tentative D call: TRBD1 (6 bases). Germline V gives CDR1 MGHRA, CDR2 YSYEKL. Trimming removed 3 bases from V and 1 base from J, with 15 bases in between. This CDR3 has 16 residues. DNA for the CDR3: TGCGCCAGCAGCCACCTCGGCTGGGGGCTCCAAGAGACCCAGTACTTC. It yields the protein CASSHLGWGLQETQYF.

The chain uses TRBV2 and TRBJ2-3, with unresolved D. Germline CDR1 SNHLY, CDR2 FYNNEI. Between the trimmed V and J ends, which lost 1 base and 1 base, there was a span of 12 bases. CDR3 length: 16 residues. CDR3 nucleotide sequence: TGTGCCAGCAGTGAAGGCCCTGCGGCCGGCACAGATACGCAGTATTTT. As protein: CASSEGPAAGTDTQYF.

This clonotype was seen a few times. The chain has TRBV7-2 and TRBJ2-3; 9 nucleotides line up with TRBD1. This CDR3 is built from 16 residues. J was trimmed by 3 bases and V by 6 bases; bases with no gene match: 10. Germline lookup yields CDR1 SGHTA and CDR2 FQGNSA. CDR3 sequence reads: CASSLRQGGKTDTQYF. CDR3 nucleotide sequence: TGTGCCAGCAGTCTCCGACAGGGGGGAAAGACAGATACGCAGTATTTT.

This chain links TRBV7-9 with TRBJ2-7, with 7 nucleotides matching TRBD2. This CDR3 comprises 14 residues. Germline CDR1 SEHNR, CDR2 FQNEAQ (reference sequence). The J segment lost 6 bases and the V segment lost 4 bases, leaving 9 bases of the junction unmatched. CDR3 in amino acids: CASSSGGRVVEQYF. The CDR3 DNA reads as TGTGCCAGCAGCTCGGGGGGACGGGTTGTCGAGCAGTACTTC.

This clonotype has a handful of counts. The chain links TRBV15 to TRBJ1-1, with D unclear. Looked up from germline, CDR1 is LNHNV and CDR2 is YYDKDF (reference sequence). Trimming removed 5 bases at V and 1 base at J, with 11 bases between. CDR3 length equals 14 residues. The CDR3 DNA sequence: TGTGCCACCAGCCGGAGGAGCTGGAACACTGAAGCTTTCTTT. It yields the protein CATSRRSWNTEAFF.

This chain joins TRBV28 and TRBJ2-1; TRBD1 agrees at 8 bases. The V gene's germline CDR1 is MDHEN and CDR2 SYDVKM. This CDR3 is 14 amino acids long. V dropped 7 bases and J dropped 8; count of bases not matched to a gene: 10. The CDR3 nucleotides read TGTGCCAGCAAGTCGACAGGGGAGTACCATGAGCAGTTCTTC. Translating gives CASKSTGEYHEQFF.

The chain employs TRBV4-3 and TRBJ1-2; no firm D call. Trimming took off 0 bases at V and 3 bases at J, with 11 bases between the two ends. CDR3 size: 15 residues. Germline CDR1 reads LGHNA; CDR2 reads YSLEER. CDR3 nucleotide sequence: TGCGCCAGCAGCCAAGACCACAGCTCCTACTATGGCTACACCTTC. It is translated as CASSQDHSSYYGYTF.

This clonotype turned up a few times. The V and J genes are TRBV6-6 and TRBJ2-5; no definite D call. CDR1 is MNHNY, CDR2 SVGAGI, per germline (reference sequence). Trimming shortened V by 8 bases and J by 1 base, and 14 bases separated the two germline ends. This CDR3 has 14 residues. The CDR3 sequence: CASGRSRAQETQYF. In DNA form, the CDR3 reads TGTGCCAGCGGACGTTCCAGAGCCCAAGAGACCCAGTACTTC.

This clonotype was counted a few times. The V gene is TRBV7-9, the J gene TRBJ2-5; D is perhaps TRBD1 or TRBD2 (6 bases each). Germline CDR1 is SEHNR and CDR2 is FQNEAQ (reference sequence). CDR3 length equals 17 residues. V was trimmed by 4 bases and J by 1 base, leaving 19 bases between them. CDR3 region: CASSSSYREEIQETQYF. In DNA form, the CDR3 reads TGTGCCAGCAGCTCGAGTTACAGGGAGGAGATCCAAGAGACCCAGTACTTC.

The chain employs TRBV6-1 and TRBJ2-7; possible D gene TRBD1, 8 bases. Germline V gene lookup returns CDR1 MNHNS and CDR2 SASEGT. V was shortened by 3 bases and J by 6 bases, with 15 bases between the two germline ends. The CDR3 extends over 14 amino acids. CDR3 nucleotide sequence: TGTGCCAGCAGTGAGGGGACAGGACTAGGCGAGCAGTACTTC. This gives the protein CASSEGTGLGEQYF.

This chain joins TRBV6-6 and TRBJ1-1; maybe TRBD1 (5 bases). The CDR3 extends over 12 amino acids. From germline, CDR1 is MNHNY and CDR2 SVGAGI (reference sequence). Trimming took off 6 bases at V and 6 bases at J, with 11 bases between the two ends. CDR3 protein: CASRTAAAEAFF. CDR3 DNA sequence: TGTGCCAGCAGGACAGCGGCAGCTGAAGCTTTCTTT.

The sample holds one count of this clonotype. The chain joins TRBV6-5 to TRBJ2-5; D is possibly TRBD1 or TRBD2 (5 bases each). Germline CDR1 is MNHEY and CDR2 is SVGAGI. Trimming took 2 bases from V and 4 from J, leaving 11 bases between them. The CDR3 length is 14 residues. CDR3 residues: CASSYGGSGETQYF. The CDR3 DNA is TGTGCCAGCAGTTACGGGGGATCAGGAGAGACCCAGTACTTC.

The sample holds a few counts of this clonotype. CDR3 DNA: TGCAGTGCTAGAGATGTTCAAATCTATGGCTACACCTTC. Its translation is CSARDVQIYGYTF. This rearrangement joins TRBV20-1 to TRBJ1-2; D call uncertain. This CDR3 contains 13 residues. Germline V gives CDR1 DFQATT, CDR2 SNEGSKA (reference sequence). V shed 0 bases and J shed 4 bases, with 9 bases lying between them.

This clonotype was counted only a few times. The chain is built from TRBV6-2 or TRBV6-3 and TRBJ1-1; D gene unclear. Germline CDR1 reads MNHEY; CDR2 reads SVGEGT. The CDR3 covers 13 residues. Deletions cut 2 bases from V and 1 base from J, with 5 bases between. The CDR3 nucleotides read TGTGCCAGCAGTTACGTGAAGAACACTGAAGCTTTCTTT. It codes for CASSYVKNTEAFF.

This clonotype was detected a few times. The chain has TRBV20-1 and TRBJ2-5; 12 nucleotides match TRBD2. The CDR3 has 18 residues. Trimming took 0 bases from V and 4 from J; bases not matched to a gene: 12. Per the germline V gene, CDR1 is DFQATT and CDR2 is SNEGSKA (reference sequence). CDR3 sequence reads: CSARDKASGGAVRETQYF. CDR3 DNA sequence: TGCAGTGCTAGAGATAAGGCTAGCGGGGGGGCCGTTCGAGAGACCCAGTACTTC.